This T cell receptor (delta chain) is from a study of Vδ1+ human thymocytes (dated by TCRdb to 2017 to 2018). Some background on the complete study: mRNA-level TRG and TRD CDR3 repertoires of highly purified Vdelta1+ thymocytes from young children were characterised as a data resource. Validation of the multiplex-based CDR3 amplicon strategy against 5'RACE-based CDR3 amplicon generation methods had been performed previously.

Via the germline V gene (reference sequence), CDR1 is TVYSNPD and CDR2 GDNSRS. The germline V and J ends show losses of 5 bases and 0 bases respectively, and no gene match explains 25 bases of the junction. The CDR3 spans 20 residues, from the cysteine through the phenylalanine. The sequence is cut down to CDR3 DNA, 60 bases in frame from base 1. In its sample, this clone was seen a few times. What antigen it recognizes has not been identified. Base qualities are not recorded, but no much larger clone differs from it by a single base. Summary of the overall study and its limitations: Because no clustering by age or sex was seen, donors were not stratified by age or sex in the analyses. Numerous TRG clonotypes were shared among donors (up to roughly 7x10^3), while TRD repertoires were essentially private (a maximum of roughly 120 shared). Thymic TRG and TRD repertoires appeared highly polyclonal with Gaussian CDR3 length distributions, unlike oligoclonal peripheral blood repertoires. Even though sort purity was high, approximately 21% of thymic TRD sequences were Vdelta2 (and few were Vdelta3), which was not the case for the peripheral blood Vdelta1+ controls. Because unexpected Vdelta2 sequences could lead to misinterpretation of bulk repertoire data, the authors recommended using highly purified populations and validating at the single-cell level.

RNA extraction was carried out with the RNeasy mini kit, and reverse transcription was then done using Superscript III. CDR3 amplicons were produced by multiplex PCR using pooled V-gene forward primers and a constant-region reverse primer with Illumina adaptor overhangs. After gel purification, the amplicons were indexed with Nextera index primers over approximately 8 extra PCR cycles and then purified using AMPure XP beads. Sequencing of libraries was performed on an Illumina MiSeq using paired-end 250 bp reads, dual indexing and an approximately 19% PhiX spike-in. In the paper's pipeline: FastQC was used to quality check the reads, while ea-utils fastq-join merged the TRG read pairs. Annotation of sequences was performed with IMGT/HighV-QUEST, only productive sequences with unambiguous V-gene assignment were retained, and clonotypes were defined by identical CDR3 sequence. For downstream analysis, the tools were VDJtools 1.1.1, tcR 2.2.3, Treemap and vegan Shannon diversity in R 3.4.4. After TCRdb called clones again from the public reads with CATT, rows with identical DNA were merged. These V and J calls originate from TCRdb's pipeline instead of the authors' own analysis. The table for this sample lists roughly 55,000 delta-chain clones; approximately 16% of them were counted only once. The top ten constitute 0.5% to 0.55% of the sample.

Thymic samples were depleted of alphabeta T cells, then CD3+ TCRVdelta1+ TCRVdelta2- thymocytes were FACS-sorted. Sorted Vdelta1+ thymocyte purity ranged from 98% to 99.6%. Thymic specimens came from roughly eight paediatric patients undergoing corrective cardiac surgery, aged from 5 days to 15 months. Thymic tissue was dispersed and mononuclear cells isolated on a Histopaque-1077 density gradient. Staining used anti-TCRVdelta1 clone TS8.2, anti-TCRVdelta2 clone B6, anti-CD3 clone HIT3a and anti-TCRalphabeta clone IP26 antibodies. This TCR was recovered from a boy in the first two years of life who had congenital heart surgery. Material: Vdelta1+ gamma-delta thymocytes from the thymus. This specimen's cell subset or site label, per the study, means: FACS-sorted CD3+ TCRalphabeta- TCRVdelta1+ TCRVdelta2- thymocytes. This chain joins TRDV3 to TRDJ1; the central 9 bases match TRDD3. CDR3 region: CAPNPRPSFPLGDNTDKLIF. The DNA sequence is TGTGCCCCCAATCCCCGCCCTTCCTTCCCACTGGGGGACAACACCGATAAACTCATCTTT.